The 10 T cell receptor beta chains below come from one sample, sequenced in a study of blood T cell repertoires in COVID-19. Data came from immunoSEQ multiplex PCR; TCRdb stores just in-frame clones and leaves some out. The data contain about 410,000 clones, 86% of them singletons. The sequencing sample was made of peripheral blood. The receptor set was obtained from a woman aged 25 to 39 with active or convalescent COVID-19.

This clone was counted a single time. The rearrangement uses TRBV6-1 and TRBJ2-2; 7 positions agree with TRBD1. Germline lookup yields CDR1 MNHNS and CDR2 SASEGT. The junction had 6 bases not matched to a gene; V was cut back by 2 bases and J by 6 bases. This CDR3 contains 15 residues. The CDR3 loop reads CASSEWDSSSGELFF. CDR3 in DNA: TGTGCCAGCAGTGAATGGGACAGCTCATCCGGGGAGCTGTTTTTT.

V and J are TRBV10-2 and TRBJ1-2; D gene uncertain. This CDR3 has 20 amino acids. V was clipped by 6 bases and J by 8 bases, with 37 bases between them. Germline V gene lookup returns CDR1 WSHSY and CDR2 SAAADI. DNA for the CDR3: TGCGCCAGCAGAGACCTCCGGGAGTCAGGTGTTCGGTTTGGGGTCAGGGGCTACACCTTC. Translated: CASRDLRESGVRFGVRGYTF.

The chain combines TRBV5-1 with TRBJ2-1; 14 bases fit TRBD2. V lost 2 bases to trimming and J lost 4 bases; unmatched junction nucleotides: 5. Germline V CDR1 and CDR2: SGHRS, YFSETQ. This CDR3 is 17 amino acids long. CDR3 sequence reads: CASSFGTSGSSYNEQFF. The DNA for the CDR3 is TGCGCCAGCAGCTTTGGGACTAGCGGGAGTTCGTACAATGAGCAGTTCTTC.

The chain is built from TRBV5-1 and TRBJ2-7; tentative D call: TRBD2 (5 bases). The CDR3 runs to 15 residues. Deletions cut 4 bases from V and 2 bases from J, with 16 bases between. Germline V gene data show CDR1 as SGHRS and CDR2 as YFSETQ. DNA for the CDR3: TGCGCCAGCAGCCCTGCCCGAGGACTTACCTACGAGCAGTACTTC. Amino acid sequence: CASSPARGLTYEQYF.

V and J are TRBV2 and TRBJ2-2; TRBD2 might be the D (6 bases). This CDR3 has 15 amino acids. Germline V CDR1 and CDR2: SNHLY, FYNNEI. The V gene lost 2 bases and the J gene lost 5 bases, with 12 bases spanning the gap. CDR3 residues: CASSENGGKTGELFF. The CDR3 DNA sequence: TGTGCCAGCAGTGAAAACGGGGGAAAAACCGGGGAGCTGTTTTTT.

This chain connects TRBV7-2 to TRBJ1-1; tentative D call: TRBD1 (5 bases). V gave up 4 bases and J gave up 5 bases, with 11 bases separating them. CDR3 size: 13 residues. CDR1 and CDR2 (germline): SGHTA, FQGNSA. The CDR3 loop reads CASSSQGWTEAFF. The CDR3 DNA follows: TGTGCCAGCAGCTCCCAGGGCTGGACTGAAGCTTTCTTT.

This sequence joins TRBV6-1 and TRBJ1-4; 10 nucleotides align to TRBD1. The CDR3 length is 16 residues. Germline assignment: CDR1 MNHNS and CDR2 SASEGT. V dropped 3 bases and J dropped 5; count of bases not matched to a gene: 6. CDR3 sequence: CASSDRGGQGNEKLFF. CDR3 bases: TGTGCCAGCAGTGACCGGGGGGGACAGGGGAATGAAAAACTGTTTTTT.

The chain couples TRBV3-1 (or the pseudogene TRBV3-2) to TRBJ2-1, with 8 bases matching TRBD1. Germline CDR1 reads LGHDT; CDR2 reads YNNKEL (reference sequence). J was trimmed by 0 bases and V by 5 bases; bases with no gene match: 9. This CDR3 region has 17 residues. In nucleotides, the CDR3 is TGTGCCAGCAGCTACGATAGGACAGGGAACTCCTACAATGAGCAGTTCTTC. Translation gives CASSYDRTGNSYNEQFF.

A single count supports this clone. The chain couples TRBV6-5 to TRBJ1-5; TRBD1 aligns across 11 bases. The CDR3 has 15 amino acids. Trimming took 10 bases from V and 6 from J; bases not matched to a gene: 11. Germline V gene sequence: CDR1 MNHEY, CDR2 SVGAGI. This CDR3 is CATTGDRGVRQPQHF. CDR3 sequence (DNA): TGTGCCACTACCGGGGACAGGGGGGTTCGTCAGCCCCAGCATTTT.

Many counts were recorded for this clone. CDR3 loop: CASSRLSLKAKDGYTF. Here the CDR3 DNA reads TGTGCCAGCAGCCGACTTAGCTTGAAAGCCAAGGATGGCTACACCTTC. J is TRBJ1-2 and V is TRBV7-9, with D unclear. From germline, CDR1 is SEHNR and CDR2 FQNEAQ (reference sequence). The CDR3 totals 16 residues. V shed 5 bases and J shed 6 bases, with 22 bases lying between them.